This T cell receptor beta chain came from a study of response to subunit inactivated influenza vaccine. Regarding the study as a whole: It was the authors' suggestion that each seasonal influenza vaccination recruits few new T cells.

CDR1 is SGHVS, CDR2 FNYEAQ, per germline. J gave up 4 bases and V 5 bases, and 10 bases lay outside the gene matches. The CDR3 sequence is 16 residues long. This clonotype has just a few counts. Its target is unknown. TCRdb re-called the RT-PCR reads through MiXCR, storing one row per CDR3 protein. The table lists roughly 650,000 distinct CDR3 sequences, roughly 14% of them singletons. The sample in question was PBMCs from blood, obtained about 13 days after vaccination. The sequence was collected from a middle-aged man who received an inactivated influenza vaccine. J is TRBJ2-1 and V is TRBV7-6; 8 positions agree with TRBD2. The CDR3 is CASSAVAGSGYNEQFF. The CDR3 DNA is TGTGCCAGCAGCGCCGTAGCGGGATCTGGTTACAATGAGCAGTTCTTC.